This TCR beta chain stems from a study of T cell repertoires in cytomegalovirus infection. Study information: Matching HLA type and CMV infection were both indicated by public TCR beta signatures.

Germline trimming cut 3 bases from V and 3 bases from J; bases unmatched to any gene: 5. This CDR3 region has 14 residues. Germline V gives CDR1 DFQATT, CDR2 SNEGSKA (reference sequence). Overall study results and limits: The ex vivo response was dominated by HLA-C-restricted CMV-specific TCR beta clonotypes.

TCRdb reanalysed the reads using MiXCR and keeps one entry per CDR3 protein. This sample has under 350,000 distinct CDR3 sequences, with around 10% found just once. Notes on this clonotype: Its antigen is undetermined.

V is TRBV20-1 and J is TRBJ2-1, with 7 positions matching TRBD2. The clonotype originates from a human donor in good health (CMV status not recorded). Some clones in this sample may be carry-over from other donors' samples. The sequenced sample consisted of PBMCs. The CDR3 nucleotides read TGCAGTGCTAGTCCACTAGCGAACTACAATGAGCAGTTCTTC. Its translation: CSASPLANYNEQFF.